The 18 T cell receptor beta chains below were found in one sample sequenced in a study of identifying expanded T cells in peripheral blood. Using immunoSEQ multiplex PCR, the repertoire was profiled, and TCRdb retains in-frame clones only, with some absent. The repertoire has some 81,000 clones, 70% to 90% of them found once; the top ten carry more than 15%. The material sequenced was blood. The receptors here all came from a person aged 18-70 years in good health.

The V and J genes are TRBV28 and TRBJ2-7; D could derive from TRBD1 or TRBD2 (6 bases each). This CDR3 region has 14 residues. Germline values: CDR1 MDHEN, CDR2 SYDVKM. V lost 4 bases and J lost 4, with 14 bases in between. CDR3 protein: CASSSAGAGYEQYF. CDR3 coding DNA: TGTGCCAGCAGTTCAGCAGGGGCGGGGTACGAGCAGTACTTC.

The chain has TRBV10-3 and TRBJ2-5, with D maybe TRBD2 (7 bases). The CDR3 length is 15 residues. Germline-derived CDR1 and CDR2 are ENHRY and SYGVKD. Trimming cost V 5 bases and J 0 bases, with 13 bases left between them. The CDR3: CAISSGEGDQETQYF. The CDR3 DNA reads as TGTGCCATCAGTTCCGGGGAGGGGGACCAAGAGACCCAGTACTTC.

The V call is TRBV10-3, the J call TRBJ2-7; D possibly uses TRBD1 or TRBD2 (5 bases each). Germline CDR1 is ENHRY and CDR2 is SYGVKD. V lost 7 bases to trimming and J lost 1 base, with 26 bases between them. The length of the CDR3 is 18 residues. CDR3 loop: CAITPGPIVGRRSYEQYF. CDR3 in DNA: TGTGCCATCACCCCGGGACCGATTGTGGGGAGACGTTCCTACGAGCAGTACTTC.

V usage is TRBV28 and J usage is TRBJ1-1; D not certain. This CDR3 has 12 residues. The V and J ends lost 6 bases and 3 bases respectively, with 8 bases between them. CDR1 is MDHEN and CDR2 is SYDVKM in the germline V gene. As DNA, the CDR3 is TGTGCCAGCAGGGTTTGGGACACTGAAGCTTTCTTT. Its translation is CASRVWDTEAFF.

The genes are TRBV27 and TRBJ2-7, with 11 bases matching TRBD1. Looked up from germline, CDR1 is MNHEY and CDR2 is SMNVEV (reference sequence). Germline trimming cut 2 bases from V and 0 bases from J; bases unmatched to any gene: 0. This CDR3 is built from 15 residues. The CDR3 DNA follows: TGTGCCAGCAGTTTAGGACAGGGGGCCTCCTACGAGCAGTACTTC. It is translated as CASSLGQGASYEQYF.

The chain carries TRBV19 and TRBJ2-3; TRBD2 agrees at 14 bases. The CDR3 covers 17 residues. Trimming at V came to 5 bases and at J to 0 bases, leaving 4 bases not matched to a gene. Germline assignment: CDR1 LNHDA and CDR2 SQIVND (reference sequence). CDR3 sequence reads: CASSRLAGGPSTDTQYF. The CDR3 region has the DNA TGTGCCAGTAGTCGACTAGCGGGAGGGCCTAGCACAGATACGCAGTATTTT.

This clone was seen a few times. This chain uses TRBV28 with TRBJ2-7; 10 bases align to TRBD2. In germline, CDR1 is MDHEN, CDR2 SYDVKM. J lost 4 bases, V lost 4 bases, and 1 base had no gene match. This CDR3 is built from 13 residues. DNA for the CDR3: TGTGCCAGCAGTTCTAGCGGGAGTTACGAGCAGTACTTC. Translated, it gives CASSSSGSYEQYF.

J is TRBJ1-2 and V is TRBV4-3; D might be TRBD1 (6 bases). The CDR3 is made up of 11 amino acids. The V end lost 5 bases, the J end lost 10 bases, and 11 bases lay between the germline ends. The germline gives CDR1 LGHNA, CDR2 YSLEER. The CDR3 region has the DNA TGCGCCAGCAGCGGGACATCCGACTACACCTTC. It encodes CASSGTSDYTF.

The chain combines TRBV7-9 with TRBJ2-3, with TRBD2 as a possible D gene (6 bases). Germline values: CDR1 SEHNR, CDR2 FQNEAQ (reference sequence). CDR3 size: 14 residues. Between the trimmed V and J ends, which lost 5 bases and 6 bases, there was a span of 15 bases. The chain's CDR3 is CASSDPGSWDTQYF. CDR3 coding DNA: TGTGCCAGCAGCGACCCCGGGAGTTGGGATACGCAGTATTTT.

This clone was seen once. The V and J genes are TRBV4-3 and TRBJ1-1; 7 bases fit TRBD1. Germline lookup yields CDR1 LGHNA and CDR2 YSLEER. This CDR3 contains 17 residues. With 2 bases clipped from V and 5 bases from J, the junction kept 14 bases outside the gene matches. The CDR3 here is CASSQPRREGAETEAFF. Here the CDR3 DNA reads TGCGCCAGCAGCCAACCCCGCCGAGAGGGGGCTGAGACTGAAGCTTTCTTT.

In regard to this clone: A much more abundant neighbour one base away suggests this may be a read error. The chain combines TRBV5-4 with TRBJ2-7; TRBD1 aligns across 9 bases. Per the germline V gene, CDR1 is SGHNT and CDR2 is YYREEE (reference sequence). The CDR3 is 14 amino acids. The CDR3 DNA reads TGTGCCGGCAGCAGAGGGACAGGGTCCTACGAGCAGTACTTC. Translation: CAGSRGTGSYEQYF.

V and J are TRBV9 and TRBJ2-7; D possibly corresponds to TRBD2 (6 bases). Germline CDR1 reads SGDLS; CDR2 reads YYNGEE. V lost 1 base to trimming and J lost 3 bases, with 14 bases between them. The CDR3 runs 15 residues. The CDR3 coding sequence is TGTGCCAGCAGCGTAAAGGACTACCCCAGCTACGAGCAGTACTTC. Its protein product is CASSVKDYPSYEQYF.

This clone was detected a few times. The rearrangement uses TRBV27 and TRBJ2-2; D unclear. The germline CDR1 and CDR2 sequences are MNHEY and SMNVEV (reference sequence). The CDR3 consists of 12 residues. Trimming left V 6 bases short and J 3 bases short, with 5 bases between. The CDR3 region has the DNA TGTGCCAGCAGCCGTGACACCGGGGAGCTGTTTTTT. This encodes CASSRDTGELFF.

The chain recombines TRBV18 with TRBJ2-3; D not resolved. The CDR3 is 12 residues long. Germline V gene lookup returns CDR1 KGHSH and CDR2 LQKENI. Between the trimmed V and J ends, which lost 0 bases and 2 bases, there was a span of 0 bases. The CDR3 DNA is TGTGCCAGCTCACCACCCACAGATACGCAGTATTTT. Translating it yields CASSPPTDTQYF.

Only a few counts were recorded for this clone. V usage is TRBV7-2 and J usage is TRBJ1-4; 7 positions match TRBD1. The CDR3 spans 16 residues. Germline V gene data show CDR1 as SGHTA and CDR2 as FQGNSA. Germline trimming cut 7 bases from V and 0 bases from J; bases unmatched to any gene: 8. The CDR3 spells CASNRDSTATNEKLFF. The CDR3 DNA sequence: TGTGCCAGCAACCGGGACAGTACTGCAACTAATGAAAAACTGTTTTTT. Filled out from reference TRBV7-2 and TRBJ1-4, the complete variable domain reads GAGVSQSPSNKVTEKGKDVELRCDPISGHTALYWYRQSLGQGLEFLIYFQGNSAPDKSGLPSDRFSAERTGGSVSTLTIQRTQQEDSAVYLCASNRDSTATNEKLFFGSGTQLSVL.

The J gene is TRBJ2-2, the V gene TRBV29-1, with 8 bases aligning to TRBD1. Germline loops: CDR1 SQVTM, CDR2 ANQGSEA. CDR3 length: 14 residues. V gave up 4 bases and J gave up 2 bases; unmatched junction bases: 3. CDR3 loop: CSVGQGSNTGELFF. CDR3 in DNA: TGCAGCGTTGGACAGGGGAGCAACACCGGGGAGCTGTTTTTT.

Here the CDR3 reads CASSEESGFLVYEQYF. For the CDR3, the DNA is TGTGCCAGCAGTGAAGAGTCAGGGTTCTTGGTGTACGAGCAGTACTTC. This chain connects TRBV6-1 to TRBJ2-7; a weak D match, TRBD1 (5 bases). Trimming cost V 1 base and J 4 bases, with 17 bases left between them. CDR3 length: 16 residues. The germline gives CDR1 MNHNS, CDR2 SASEGT.

The chain uses TRBV19 and TRBJ1-2, with 9 bases identical to TRBD1. Germline CDR1 is LNHDA and CDR2 is SQIVND (reference sequence). The CDR3 is 14 residues long. V lost 6 bases, J lost 4 bases, and 6 bases stayed unmatched. The CDR3, as DNA: TGTGCCAGTAGCCGGGACAGGGAAGGCTATGGCTACACCTTC. Translated, it gives CASSRDREGYGYTF.